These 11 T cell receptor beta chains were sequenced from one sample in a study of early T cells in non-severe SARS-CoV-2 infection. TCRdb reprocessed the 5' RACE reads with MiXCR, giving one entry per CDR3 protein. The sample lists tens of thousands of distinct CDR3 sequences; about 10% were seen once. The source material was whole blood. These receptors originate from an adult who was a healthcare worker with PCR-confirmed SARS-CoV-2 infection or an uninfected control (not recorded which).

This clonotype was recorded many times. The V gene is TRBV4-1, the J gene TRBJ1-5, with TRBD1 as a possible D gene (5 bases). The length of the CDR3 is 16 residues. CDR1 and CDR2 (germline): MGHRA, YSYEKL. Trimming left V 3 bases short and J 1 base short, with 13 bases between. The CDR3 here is CASSHEGQGSNQPQHF. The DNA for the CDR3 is TGCGCCAGCAGCCATGAAGGCCAGGGCAGCAATCAGCCCCAGCATTTT.

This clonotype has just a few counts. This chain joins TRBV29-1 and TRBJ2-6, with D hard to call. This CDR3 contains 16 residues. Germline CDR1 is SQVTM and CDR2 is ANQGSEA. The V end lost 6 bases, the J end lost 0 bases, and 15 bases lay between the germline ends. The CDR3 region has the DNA TGCAGCGTCTCCGCCTCGGTCGTCTCTGGGGCCAACGTCCTGACTTTC. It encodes CSVSASVVSGANVLTF. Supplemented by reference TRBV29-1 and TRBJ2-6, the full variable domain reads SAVISQKPSRDICQRGTSLTIQCQVDSQVTMMFWYRQQPGQSLTLIATANQGSEATYESGFVIDKFPISRPNLTFSTLTVSNMSPEDSSIYLCSVSASVVSGANVLTFGAGSRLTVL.

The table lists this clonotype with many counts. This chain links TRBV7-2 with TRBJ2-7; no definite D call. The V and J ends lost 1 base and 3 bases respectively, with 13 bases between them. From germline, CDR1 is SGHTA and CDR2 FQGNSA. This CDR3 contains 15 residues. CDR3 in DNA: TGTGCCAGCAGCTTAGGCGTCGGCGCCTACTACGAGCAGTACTTC. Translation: CASSLGVGAYYEQYF.

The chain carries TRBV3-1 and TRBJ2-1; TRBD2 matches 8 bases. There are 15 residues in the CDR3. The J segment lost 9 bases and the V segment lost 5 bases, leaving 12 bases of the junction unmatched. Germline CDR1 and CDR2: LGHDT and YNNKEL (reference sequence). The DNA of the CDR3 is TGTGCCAGCAGCTTGGGGACTAGTTCCGGCGGTGAGCAGTTCTTC. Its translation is CASSLGTSSGGEQFF.

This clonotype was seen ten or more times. The CDR3 loop is CASSLVLSGEQYF. The CDR3 nucleotides are TGCGCCAGCAGCTTGGTATTGTCGGGGGAGCAGTACTTC. The V gene is TRBV5-1, the J gene TRBJ2-7; tentative D call: TRBD2 (5 bases). V gave up 0 bases and J gave up 7 bases, with 11 bases separating them. CDR3 length: 13 residues. CDR1 and CDR2 from the germline V gene are SGHRS and YFSETQ.

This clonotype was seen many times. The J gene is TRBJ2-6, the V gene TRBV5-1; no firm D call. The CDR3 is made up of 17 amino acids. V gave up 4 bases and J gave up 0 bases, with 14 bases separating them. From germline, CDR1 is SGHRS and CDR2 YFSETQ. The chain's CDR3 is CASSPLARNSGANVLTF. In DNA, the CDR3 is TGCGCCAGCAGCCCTCTTGCCAGGAACTCTGGGGCCAACGTCCTGACTTTC.

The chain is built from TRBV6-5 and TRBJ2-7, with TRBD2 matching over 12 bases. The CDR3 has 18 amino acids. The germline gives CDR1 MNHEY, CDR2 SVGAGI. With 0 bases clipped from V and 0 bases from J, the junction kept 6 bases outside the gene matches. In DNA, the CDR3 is TGTGCCAGCAGTTACTCGGCTAGCGGGAGGGTGAGCTCCTACGAGCAGTACTTC. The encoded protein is CASSYSASGRVSSYEQYF.

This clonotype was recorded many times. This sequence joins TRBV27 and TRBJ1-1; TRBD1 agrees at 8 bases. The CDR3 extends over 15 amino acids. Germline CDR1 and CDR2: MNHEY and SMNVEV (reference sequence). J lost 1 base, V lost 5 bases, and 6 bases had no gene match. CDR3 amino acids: CASSPRTGWNTEAFF. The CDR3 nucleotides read TGTGCCAGCAGTCCCAGGACAGGGTGGAACACTGAAGCTTTCTTT.

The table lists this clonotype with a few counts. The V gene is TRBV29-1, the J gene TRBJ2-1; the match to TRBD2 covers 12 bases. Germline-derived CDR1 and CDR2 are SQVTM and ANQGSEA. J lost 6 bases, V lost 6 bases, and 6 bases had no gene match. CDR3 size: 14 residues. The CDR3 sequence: CSVLGLAGSNEQFF. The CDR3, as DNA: TGCAGCGTCCTAGGACTAGCGGGATCCAATGAGCAGTTCTTC.

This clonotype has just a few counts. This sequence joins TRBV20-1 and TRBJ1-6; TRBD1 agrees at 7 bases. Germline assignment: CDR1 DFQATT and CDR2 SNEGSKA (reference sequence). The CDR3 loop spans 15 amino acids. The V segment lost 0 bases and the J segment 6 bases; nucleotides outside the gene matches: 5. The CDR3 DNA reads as TGCAGTGCTAGAGACACCGGGACAGTTAATTCACCCCTCCACTTT. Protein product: CSARDTGTVNSPLHF.

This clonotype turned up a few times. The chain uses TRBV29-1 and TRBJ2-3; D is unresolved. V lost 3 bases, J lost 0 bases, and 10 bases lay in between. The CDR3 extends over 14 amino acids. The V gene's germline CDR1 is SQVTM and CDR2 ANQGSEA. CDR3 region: CSVDGVASTDTQYF. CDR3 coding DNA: TGCAGCGTTGATGGCGTTGCTAGCACAGATACGCAGTATTTT.